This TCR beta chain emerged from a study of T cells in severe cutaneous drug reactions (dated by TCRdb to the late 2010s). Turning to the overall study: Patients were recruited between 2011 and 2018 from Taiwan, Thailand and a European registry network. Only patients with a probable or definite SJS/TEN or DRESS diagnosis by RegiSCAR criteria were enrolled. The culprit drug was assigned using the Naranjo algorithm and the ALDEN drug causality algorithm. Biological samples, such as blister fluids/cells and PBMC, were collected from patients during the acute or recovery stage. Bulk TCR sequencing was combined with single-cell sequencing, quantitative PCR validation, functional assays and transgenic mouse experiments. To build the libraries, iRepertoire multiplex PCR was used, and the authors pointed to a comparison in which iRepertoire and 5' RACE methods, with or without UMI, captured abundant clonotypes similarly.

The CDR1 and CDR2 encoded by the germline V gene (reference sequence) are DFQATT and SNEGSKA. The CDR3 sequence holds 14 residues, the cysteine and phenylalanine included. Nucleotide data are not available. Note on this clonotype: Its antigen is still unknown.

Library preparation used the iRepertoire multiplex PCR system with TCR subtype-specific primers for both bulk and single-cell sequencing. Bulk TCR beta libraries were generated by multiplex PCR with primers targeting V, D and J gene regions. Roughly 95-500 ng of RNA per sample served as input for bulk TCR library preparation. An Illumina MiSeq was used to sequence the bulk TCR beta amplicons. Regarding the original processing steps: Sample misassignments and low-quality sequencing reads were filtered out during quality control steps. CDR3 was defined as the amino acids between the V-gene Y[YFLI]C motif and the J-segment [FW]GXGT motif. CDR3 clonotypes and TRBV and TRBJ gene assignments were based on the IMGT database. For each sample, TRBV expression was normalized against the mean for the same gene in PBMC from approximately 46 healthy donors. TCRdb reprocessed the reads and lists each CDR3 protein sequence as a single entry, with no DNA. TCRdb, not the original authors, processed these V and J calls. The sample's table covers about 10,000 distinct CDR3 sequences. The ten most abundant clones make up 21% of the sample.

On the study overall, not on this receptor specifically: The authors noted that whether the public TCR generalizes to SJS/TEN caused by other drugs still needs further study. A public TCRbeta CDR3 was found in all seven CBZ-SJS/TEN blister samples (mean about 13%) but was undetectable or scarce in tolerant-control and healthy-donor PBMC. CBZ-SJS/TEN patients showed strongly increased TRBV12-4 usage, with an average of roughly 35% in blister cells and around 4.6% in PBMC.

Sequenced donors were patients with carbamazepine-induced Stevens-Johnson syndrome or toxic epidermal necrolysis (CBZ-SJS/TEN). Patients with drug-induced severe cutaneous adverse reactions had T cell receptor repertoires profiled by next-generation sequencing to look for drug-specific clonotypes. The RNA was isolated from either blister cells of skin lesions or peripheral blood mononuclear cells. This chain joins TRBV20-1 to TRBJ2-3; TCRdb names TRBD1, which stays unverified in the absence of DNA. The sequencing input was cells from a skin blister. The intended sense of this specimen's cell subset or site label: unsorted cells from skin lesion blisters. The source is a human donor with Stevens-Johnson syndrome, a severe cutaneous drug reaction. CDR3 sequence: CSASVSSGGDTQYF.